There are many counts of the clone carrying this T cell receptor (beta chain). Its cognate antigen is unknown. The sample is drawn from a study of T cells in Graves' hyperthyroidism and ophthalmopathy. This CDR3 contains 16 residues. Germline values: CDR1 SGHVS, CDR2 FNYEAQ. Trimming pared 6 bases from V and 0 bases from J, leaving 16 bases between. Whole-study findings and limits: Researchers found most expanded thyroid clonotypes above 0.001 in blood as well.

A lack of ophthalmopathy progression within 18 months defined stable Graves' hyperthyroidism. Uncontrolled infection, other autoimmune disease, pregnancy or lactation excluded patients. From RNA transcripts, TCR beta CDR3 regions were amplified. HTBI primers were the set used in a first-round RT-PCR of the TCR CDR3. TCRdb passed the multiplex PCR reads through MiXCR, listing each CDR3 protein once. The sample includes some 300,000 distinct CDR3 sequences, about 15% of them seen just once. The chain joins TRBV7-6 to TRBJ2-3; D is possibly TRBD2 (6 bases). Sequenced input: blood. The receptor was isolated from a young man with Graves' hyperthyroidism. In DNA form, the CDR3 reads TGTGCCAGCAGTCCGGTACCCCGGGGGAGCACAGATACGCAGTATTTT. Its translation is CASSPVPRGSTDTQYF. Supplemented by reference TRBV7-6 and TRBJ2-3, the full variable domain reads GAGVSQSPRYKVTKRGQDVALRCDPISGHVSLYWYRQALGQGPEFLTYFNYEAQQDKSGLPNDRFSAERPEGSISTLTIQRTEQRDSAMYRCASSPVPRGSTDTQYFGPGTRLTVL.